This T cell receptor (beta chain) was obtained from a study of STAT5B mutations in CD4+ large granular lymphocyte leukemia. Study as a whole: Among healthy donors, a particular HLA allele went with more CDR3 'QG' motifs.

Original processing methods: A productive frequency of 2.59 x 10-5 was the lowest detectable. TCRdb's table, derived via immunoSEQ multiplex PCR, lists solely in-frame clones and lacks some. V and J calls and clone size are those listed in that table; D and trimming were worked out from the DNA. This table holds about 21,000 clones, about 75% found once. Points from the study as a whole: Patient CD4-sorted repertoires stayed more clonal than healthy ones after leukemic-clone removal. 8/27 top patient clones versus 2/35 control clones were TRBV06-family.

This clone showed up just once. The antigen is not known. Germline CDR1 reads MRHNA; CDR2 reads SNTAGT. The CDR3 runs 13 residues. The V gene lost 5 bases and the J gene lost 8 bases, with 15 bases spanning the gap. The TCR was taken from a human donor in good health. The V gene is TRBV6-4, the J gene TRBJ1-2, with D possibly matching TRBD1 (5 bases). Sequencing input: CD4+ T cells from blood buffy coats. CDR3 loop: CASSPGPLRGYTF. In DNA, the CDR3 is TGTGCCAGCAGTCCGGGACCGTTAAGGGGCTACACCTTC.